The clone carrying this TCR beta chain showed up just a few times. Its antigen is as yet unknown. In the PCR, 60 Vbeta and 13 Jbeta primers were used. TCRdb's copy holds only in-frame clones and misses some; the assay was immunoSEQ multiplex PCR. The repertoire consists of around 130,000 clones, with approximately 8.8% occurring once and the leading ten covering 5.5%. This record comes from a study of cytomegalovirus exposure and HLA in healthy donors. V lost 3 bases and J lost 6; bases outside the gene matches: 8. The CDR3 consists of 14 residues. CDR1 SGDLS and CDR2 YYNGEE come from the germline V gene. Study-wide findings and caveats: It was reportedly the case that the classifier diagnosed cytomegalovirus status with high specificity and sensitivity.

The sequenced sample was PBMCs. The chain couples TRBV9 to TRBJ1-2, with TRBD1 identical over 7 bases. This receptor was identified in a man aged 35 to 55 in good health and CMV-seronegative. The CDR3 DNA follows: TGTGCCAGCAGCGCCAGACAGGGAGCGGATGGCTACACCTTC. Its translation: CASSARQGADGYTF.